The sequence of this TCR beta chain was determined in a study of long-term antiretroviral therapy in people with HIV. Overall study context: The earliest samples predate the 2015 immediate-ART recommendation by about a decade. Broader study findings: Clones that expanded before ART (that is, prior to treatment) dominated the repertoire at all time points.

Researchers report immunoSEQ v3.0 was run at survey level. Each sample had sequencing targeting 40,000-50,000 T-cell genomes. Measured with immunoSEQ multiplex PCR; TCRdb has only the in-frame clones, and not every one. The data show some 20,000 clones, 65% to 85% seen once. The CDR3 extends over 19 amino acids. Germline V CDR1 and CDR2: LNHNV, YYDKDF (reference sequence). With 0 bases clipped from V and 2 bases from J, the junction kept 11 bases outside the gene matches. About this clone: Its antigen is currently unknown.

Per donor, at least one pre-ART and at least two post-ART PBMC samples were obtained. This specimen consisted of unsorted PBMCs, obtained 0.9 years after starting antiretroviral therapy. V usage is TRBV15 and J usage is TRBJ1-5; the match to TRBD1 covers 9 bases. The TCR sequence derives from a man between 18 and 35 years old with HIV. The chain's CDR3 is CATSRDRGLWTGGNQPQHF. For the CDR3, the DNA is TGTGCCACCAGCAGAGATCGGGGCTTGTGGACAGGGGGCAATCAGCCCCAGCATTTT.